A single sample gave rise to the 23 T cell receptor beta chains below, sequenced in a study of OX40 agonist ivuxolimab in advanced cancers. Assay: immunoSEQ multiplex PCR; the TCRdb copy retains only in-frame clones and omits some. The sample records 9,500 to 15,000 clones, 69% being singletons. The specimen comprised CD4+ or CD8+ T cells sorted from blood, sampled in a trial of the OX40 agonist ivuxolimab. The receptors originated from an adult with an advanced solid tumor such as melanoma, head and neck, liver or kidney cancer.

This clone was found a few times. This sequence joins TRBV5-4 and TRBJ1-5; D is unclear. With 4 bases removed from V and 2 bases from J, the gap between germline ends came to 13 bases. Germline CDR1 SGHNT, CDR2 YYREEE (reference sequence). This CDR3 region has 15 residues. The CDR3 sequence is CASSLNMDRNQPQHF. For the CDR3, the DNA is TGTGCCAGCAGCCTTAATATGGACCGCAATCAGCCCCAGCATTTT.

The sample holds one count of this clone. The rearrangement uses TRBV4-1 and TRBJ1-2; weak D call: TRBD1 (5 bases). The germline V gene has CDR1 MGHRA and CDR2 YSYEKL. Trimming removed 1 base at V and 4 bases at J, with 10 bases between. CDR3 length: 14 amino acids. The CDR3 nucleotides read TGCGCCAGCAGCCAAGGGGGGTCTAGCTATGGCTACACCTTC. Its protein is CASSQGGSSYGYTF.

DNA for the CDR3: TGTGCCAGCAGCCCTGTAGGGGACAGGGGAATACAGTTAAATGAGCAGTTCTTC. It translates to CASSPVGDRGIQLNEQFF. The chain couples TRBV28 to TRBJ2-1; 10 bases line up with TRBD1. The CDR3 length is 18 residues. V was pared by 6 bases and J by 7 bases, with 18 bases of the junction left unmatched. Germline CDR1 MDHEN, CDR2 SYDVKM.

V gene TRBV7-9 combines with J gene TRBJ2-1; a weak D match, TRBD1 (6 bases). Trimming left V 1 base short and J 5 bases short, with 12 bases between. The CDR3 extends over 15 amino acids. Germline assignment: CDR1 SEHNR and CDR2 FQNEAQ (reference sequence). CDR3 sequence (DNA): TGTGCCAGCAGCTTAGTTACAGGGTTGGACAATGAGCAGTTCTTC. This encodes CASSLVTGLDNEQFF.

A word on this clone: The germline gene is not matched at one end of the junction; a read error may be the cause. The V call is TRBV5-8, the J call TRBJ1-1, with D perhaps TRBD1 (5 bases). Per the germline V gene, CDR1 is SGHTS and CDR2 is YDEGEE. This CDR3 is 14 amino acids long. CDR3 DNA sequence: TGTGCCAGCAGCTTTGCCCCAGGGAACGCTGAGGCTTTCTTT. It yields the protein CASSFAPGNAEAFF.

This clone was detected only a few times. The chain couples TRBV29-1 to TRBJ2-1, with TRBD2 identical over 7 bases. The V segment lost 0 bases and the J segment 6 bases; nucleotides outside the gene matches: 8. The germline gives CDR1 SQVTM, CDR2 ANQGSEA. The CDR3 is made up of 15 amino acids. CDR3 in DNA: TGCAGCGTTGAAGAGGACGGACTAGTCCGCAATGAGCAGTTCTTC. As protein: CSVEEDGLVRNEQFF.

V usage is TRBV28 and J usage is TRBJ2-1; D not resolved. The germline CDR1 and CDR2 sequences are MDHEN and SYDVKM. Trimming took 3 bases from V and 5 from J, leaving 5 bases between them. This CDR3 has 12 amino acids. CDR3 region: CASSLQDNEQFF. CDR3 nucleotides: TGTGCCAGCAGTTTGCAAGACAATGAGCAGTTCTTC.

V is TRBV4-1 and J is TRBJ1-6; D is unclear. Trimming left V 1 base short and J 1 base short, with 8 bases between. The CDR3 runs 16 residues. Per the germline V gene, CDR1 is MGHRA and CDR2 is YSYEKL. CDR3 loop: CASSQAGLSYNSPLHF. Here the CDR3 DNA reads TGCGCCAGCAGCCAAGCGGGGTTGTCCTATAATTCACCCCTCCACTTT.

The chain is built from TRBV27 and TRBJ2-1; TRBD2 aligns across 13 bases. The germline V gene encodes CDR1 MNHEY and CDR2 SMNVEV (reference sequence). Losses at the gene ends were 2 bases for V and 6 bases for J; bases not matched to a gene: 4. CDR3 size: 16 residues. This chain's CDR3 is CASSLVLAGGPNEQFF. In DNA, the CDR3 is TGTGCCAGCAGTTTAGTACTAGCGGGAGGGCCCAATGAGCAGTTCTTC.

This chain uses TRBV6-5 with TRBJ1-6; D not certain. The CDR3 runs to 15 residues. V lost 5 bases and J lost 1, with 9 bases in between. Germline V gene sequence: CDR1 MNHEY, CDR2 SVGAGI. The CDR3 sequence: CASSPYWSYNSPLHF. CDR3 DNA: TGTGCCAGCAGTCCGTATTGGTCCTATAATTCACCCCTCCACTTT.

This clone occurred a few times. In nucleotides, the CDR3 is TGTGCCAGCAGTTCGAGCGGGGGGGGCACAGATACGCAGTATTTT. Amino acid sequence: CASSSSGGGTDTQYF. The chain is built from TRBV7-9 and TRBJ2-3; 10 positions agree with TRBD2. The ends lost 6 bases at V and 1 base at J; junction bases unmatched: 4. From germline, CDR1 is SEHNR and CDR2 FQNEAQ (reference sequence). CDR3 length equals 15 residues.

The V call is TRBV5-1, the J call TRBJ1-2; D perhaps matches TRBD1 (6 bases). CDR3 length: 15 amino acids. The V end lost 4 bases, the J end lost 4 bases, and 17 bases lay between the germline ends. Germline V gene sequence: CDR1 SGHRS, CDR2 YFSETQ. CDR3 sequence (DNA): TGCGCCAGCAGCCTCAGGGGATCGCGGGGCTATGGCTACACCTTC. Protein product: CASSLRGSRGYGYTF.

The chain uses TRBV28 and TRBJ2-7; 7 bases are a match to TRBD2. Germline V CDR1 and CDR2: MDHEN, SYDVKM. The CDR3 spans 18 residues. V was pared by 1 base and J by 0 bases, with 12 bases of the junction left unmatched. This chain's CDR3 is CASSLYPRLAVSSYEQYF. CDR3 DNA sequence: TGTGCCAGCAGTTTATACCCCAGGCTAGCGGTAAGCTCCTACGAGCAGTACTTC.

The CDR3, as DNA: TGTGCCAGCAGTTTATCGGGCTACTCAGGCTACGAGCAGTACTTC. Translation: CASSLSGYSGYEQYF. The rearrangement joins TRBV27 to TRBJ2-7; D not certain. The germline CDR1 and CDR2 sequences are MNHEY and SMNVEV (reference sequence). The CDR3 is 15 amino acids. Trimming shortened V by 0 bases and J by 3 bases, and 12 bases separated the two germline ends.

The chain uses TRBV7-9 and TRBJ2-1; no clear D gene. The CDR3 runs 12 residues. Per germline, CDR1 SEHNR and CDR2 FQNEAQ (reference sequence). V lost 9 bases and J lost 8, with 14 bases in between. The CDR3 spells CASRTAFDEQFF. CDR3 in DNA: TGTGCCAGTAGGACCGCCTTTGATGAGCAGTTCTTC.

The rearrangement uses TRBV4-1 and TRBJ1-1; D uncertain. V was shortened by 3 bases and J by 6 bases, with 11 bases between the two germline ends. Looked up from germline, CDR1 is MGHRA and CDR2 is YSYEKL. This CDR3 spans 13 amino acids. The CDR3, as DNA: TGCGCCAGCAGCCAGCAGATAGCCCCTGAAGCTTTCTTT. Its translation is CASSQQIAPEAFF.

This clone came up a few times. This chain links TRBV4-2 with TRBJ1-1, with D maybe TRBD1 (5 bases). The CDR3 has 13 residues. Germline loops: CDR1 LGHNA, CDR2 YNFKEQ. Trimming pared 1 base from V and 8 bases from J, leaving 11 bases between. The CDR3: CASSQVGALEAFF. CDR3 coding DNA: TGTGCCAGCAGCCAAGTTGGGGCCTTAGAAGCTTTCTTT.

This clone was seen more than once but under ten times. CDR3 residues: CASSLSSGVTEAFF. The CDR3 coding sequence is TGTGCCAGCAGTTTATCGTCCGGGGTCACTGAAGCTTTCTTT. This rearrangement joins TRBV27 to TRBJ1-1, with D unclear. V gave up 0 bases and J gave up 4 bases, with 9 bases separating them. Germline V gene data show CDR1 as MNHEY and CDR2 as SMNVEV (reference sequence). The CDR3 is 14 residues long.

The V call is TRBV2, the J call TRBJ1-2; D not certain. This CDR3 has 14 amino acids. The V gene's germline CDR1 is SNHLY and CDR2 FYNNEI. V lost 0 bases and J lost 4, with 9 bases in between. CDR3 sequence: CASSEADGFYGYTF. Written as DNA, the CDR3 is TGTGCCAGCAGTGAAGCGGACGGATTCTATGGCTACACCTTC.

The chain couples TRBV6-6 to TRBJ2-5; 9 bases match TRBD1. The CDR3 consists of 14 residues. The ends lost 0 bases at V and 4 bases at J; junction bases unmatched: 0. Germline V gene sequence: CDR1 MNHNY, CDR2 SVGAGI (reference sequence). Written as DNA, the CDR3 is TGTGCCAGCAGTTACTCGACAGGGGGAGAGACCCAGTACTTC. The encoded protein is CASSYSTGGETQYF.

The chain is built from TRBV5-4 and TRBJ2-7, with D possibly TRBD2 on 6 matching bases. Trimming shortened V by 0 bases and J by 2 bases, and 15 bases separated the two germline ends. From germline, CDR1 is SGHNT and CDR2 YYREEE (reference sequence). The CDR3 sequence is 16 residues long. CDR3 region: CASSLELGGSPYEQYF. CDR3 bases: TGTGCCAGCAGCTTGGAGTTGGGGGGTTCACCCTACGAGCAGTACTTC. The whole variable domain, remainder taken from reference TRBV5-4 and TRBJ2-7, is ETGVTQSPTHLIKTRGQQVTLRCSSQSGHNTVSWYQQALGQGPQFIFQYYREEENGRGNFPPRFSGLQFPNYSSELNVNALELDDSALYLCASSLELGGSPYEQYFGPGTRLTVT.

The chain has TRBV28 and TRBJ1-5; TRBD1 aligns across 7 bases. CDR3 size: 16 residues. CDR1 is MDHEN, CDR2 SYDVKM, per germline. Unmatched junction bases numbered 9, after V lost 3 bases and J lost 4 bases. CDR3 coding DNA: TGTGCCAGCAGTTTTTCAGGCGGGGGACAGAATCAGCCCCAGCATTTT. Its protein product is CASSFSGGGQNQPQHF.

The chain joins TRBV10-3 to TRBJ2-7; TRBD1 aligns across 9 bases. Germline CDR1 reads ENHRY; CDR2 reads SYGVKD. V shed 6 bases and J 5 bases; nucleotides not matched to a gene: 8. This CDR3 contains 14 residues. The CDR3 loop is CAIRGQGPWDEQYF. The DNA for the CDR3 is TGTGCCATCAGGGGACAGGGTCCCTGGGACGAGCAGTACTTC.